The subject of this entry is one TCR beta chain. As yet, its antigen is unknown. The CDR3 has 15 amino acids. Trimming took off 2 bases at V and 5 bases at J, with 12 bases between the two ends. Germline-derived CDR1 and CDR2 are LGHNT and FRNRAP. This specimen comes from a study of cytomegalovirus exposure and HLA in healthy donors. General study points: Likely technical artifact: a cluster of highly shared sequence variants. Another analysis was done later, and it associated around 17,000 TCR beta sequences with HLA alleles at 0.05 false discovery rate.

Primers included in the PCR were 60 Vbeta and 13 Jbeta primers. Profiled with immunoSEQ multiplex PCR; TCRdb holds only in-frame clones, not every one. The table records 60,000 to 65,000 clones, 75% of them present only once. The sequence derives from a woman in her 40s in good health and CMV-seropositive. V usage is TRBV12-5 and J usage is TRBJ1-4, with D possibly being TRBD1 (5 bases). The specimen sequenced was PBMCs. The CDR3 here is CASGLSQGGNEKLFF. The CDR3 bases are TGTGCTAGTGGTTTGAGCCAGGGTGGGAATGAAAAACTGTTTTTT. Filled out from reference TRBV12-5 and TRBJ1-4, the complete variable domain reads DARVTQTPRHKVTEMGQEVTMRCQPILGHNTVFWYRQTMMQGLELLAYFRNRAPLDDSGMPKDRFSAEMPDATLATLKIQPSEPRDSAVYFCASGLSQGGNEKLFFGSGTQLSVL.